These T cell receptor beta chains were read from a single sample in a study of cytomegalovirus exposure and HLA in healthy donors. Produced via immunoSEQ multiplex PCR; TCRdb's table is partial and in-frame only. Among roughly 110,000 clones, approximately 79% were seen once, and the ten largest hold less than 15%. The sequenced material came from PBMCs. These receptors all stem from a woman in her thirties or forties in good health and CMV-seropositive. The CDR3 runs from the conserved cysteine through the conserved F or W.

>TRBV27
CASSPQGAKNIQYF
>TRBV6-6
CASRGQMNTEAFF
>TRBV4-1
CASSQKDRGFGGELFF
>TRBV7-3
CASSSQGLNTEAFF
>TRBV29-1
CSARQGNQPQHF
>TRBV15
CATSRGTSGDPWGDTQYF
>TRBV7-5
CARSSDRVVPDTQYF
>TRBV6-6
CASSLQDGGTDTQYF
>TRBV5-4
CASSSTGNTEAFF
>TRBV5-1
CASSLGQIKETQYF
>TRBV18
CASSPLAGTGGYEQYF
>TRBV5-6
CASSLANSNQPQHF
>TRBV27
CASSLRGLFGYTF
>TRBV29-1
CSVSGTGVIWTDTQYF
>TRBV6-6
CASSPTDYGYTF
>TRBV4-1
CASSPQGWEPNTGELFF
>TRBV9
CASSVTASGQPQHF
>TRBV30
CAWSPRGIGGNSPLHF
>TRBV7-9
CASSRQTRYGYTF
>TRBV5-1
CASSGAGQHREQYF
>TRBV7-3
CASSLASSQQAGELFF
>TRBV10-3
CAISELRRGGVNTEAFF
>TRBV30
CAWSVLAGDYEQYF
>TRBV2
CASRLAVTGELFF
>TRBV5-1
CASSLAGAVDTQYF
>TRBV5-6
CASRLGTSGVTQYF
>TRBV13
CASSLAEGQGNTEAFF
>TRBV29-1
CSVEEGSNQPQHF
>TRBV13
CASSYLGQLNTEAFF
>TRBV6-5
CASSYKIDQPQHF
>TRBV6-5
CASRPGQAGDTEAFF
>TRBV5-1
CASSLEGGPGQPQHF
>TRBV5-6
CASSLAGANVLTF
>TRBV18
CASSPPQGRNEQFF
>TRBV30
CAWRETDTQYF
>TRBV7-3
CASSSGTGGIYGYTF
>TRBV5-1
CASSRTVQETQYF
>TRBV6-5
CASSSEYYEQYF
>TRBV5-6
CASSLGPRQGNSPLHF
>TRBV5-1
CASSWSVGELFF
>TRBV6-5
CASSLTGYNTEAFF
>TRBV15
CATSRAQGLDGYTF
>TRBV13
CASSYRTGRTEAFF
>TRBV27
CASRGGAVNYGYTF
>TRBV6-1
CATRGEVMGTEAFF
>TRBV6-6
CASDVGRGWTGELFF
>TRBV7-2
CASSEGTGGRTEAFF
>TRBV29-1
CSVGIEAGYTF
>TRBV5-1
CASSLAPGITGELFF